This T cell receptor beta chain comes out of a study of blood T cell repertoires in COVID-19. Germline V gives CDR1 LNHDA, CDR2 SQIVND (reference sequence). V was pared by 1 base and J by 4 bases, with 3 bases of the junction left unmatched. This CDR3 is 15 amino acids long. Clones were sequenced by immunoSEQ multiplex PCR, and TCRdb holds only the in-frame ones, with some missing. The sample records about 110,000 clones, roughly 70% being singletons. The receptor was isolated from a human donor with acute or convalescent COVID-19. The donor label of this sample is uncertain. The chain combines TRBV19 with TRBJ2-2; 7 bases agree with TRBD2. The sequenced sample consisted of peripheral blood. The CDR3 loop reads CASSIGPSGTGELFF. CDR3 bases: TGTGCCAGTAGTATAGGGCCTAGCGGCACCGGGGAGCTGTTTTTT.